Included here is one T cell receptor (beta chain) sequence, with context. Its specificity is unknown. The sample belongs to a study of T cells in Graves' hyperthyroidism and ophthalmopathy. Amplified TCR beta CDR3 regions came from RNA transcripts. RT-PCR in the first round (using the HTBI primer set) targeted the TCR CDR3. TCRdb independently ran MiXCR on the multiplex PCR reads; one entry per CDR3 protein. The data hold about 400,000 distinct CDR3 sequences, with 15% observed a single time. Findings of the study overall: Appearing also in blood were most of the thyroid clonotypes expanded above 0.001.

Patients counted as stable if ophthalmopathy did not develop within 18 months. Recently diagnosed hyperthyroidism of less than 2 months' duration affected patients aged 18 to 65. Sequencing used blood. The sequence was collected from a woman between 25 and 40 years old with Graves' hyperthyroidism.

The CDR3 DNA reads TGCAGTGCTAGTCCCTACAGGTCCGACCAGCCCCAGCATTTT. This translates into CSASPYRSDQPQHF. The chain carries TRBV20-1 and TRBJ1-5; D is perhaps TRBD1 (5 bases). V was clipped by 3 bases and J by 7 bases, with 16 bases between them. Germline V CDR1 and CDR2: DFQATT, SNEGSKA (reference sequence). There are 14 residues in the CDR3.